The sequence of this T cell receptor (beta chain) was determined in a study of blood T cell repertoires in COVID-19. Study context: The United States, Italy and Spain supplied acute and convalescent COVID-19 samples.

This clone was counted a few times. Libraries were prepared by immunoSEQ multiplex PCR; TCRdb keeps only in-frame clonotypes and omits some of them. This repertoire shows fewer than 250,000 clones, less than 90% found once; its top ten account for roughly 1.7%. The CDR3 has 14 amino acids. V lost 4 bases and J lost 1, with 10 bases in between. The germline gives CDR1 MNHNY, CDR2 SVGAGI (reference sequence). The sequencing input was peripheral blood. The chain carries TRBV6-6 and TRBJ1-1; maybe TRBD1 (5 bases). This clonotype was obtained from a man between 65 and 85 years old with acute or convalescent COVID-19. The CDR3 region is CASSSADKNTEAFF. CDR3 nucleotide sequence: TGTGCCAGCAGTTCCGCGGACAAGAACACTGAAGCTTTCTTT.